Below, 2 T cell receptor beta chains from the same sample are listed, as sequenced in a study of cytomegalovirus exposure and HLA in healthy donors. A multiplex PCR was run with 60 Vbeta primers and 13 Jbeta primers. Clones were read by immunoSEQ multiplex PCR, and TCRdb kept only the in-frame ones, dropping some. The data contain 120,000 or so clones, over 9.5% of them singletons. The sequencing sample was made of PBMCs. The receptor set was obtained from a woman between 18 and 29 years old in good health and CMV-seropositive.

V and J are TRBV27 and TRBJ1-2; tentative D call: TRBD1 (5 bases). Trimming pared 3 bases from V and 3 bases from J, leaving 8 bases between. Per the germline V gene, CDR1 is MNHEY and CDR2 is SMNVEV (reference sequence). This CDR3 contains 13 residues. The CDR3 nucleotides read TGTGCCAGCAGTTTGGGGACTTACTATGGCTACACCTTC. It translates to CASSLGTYYGYTF.

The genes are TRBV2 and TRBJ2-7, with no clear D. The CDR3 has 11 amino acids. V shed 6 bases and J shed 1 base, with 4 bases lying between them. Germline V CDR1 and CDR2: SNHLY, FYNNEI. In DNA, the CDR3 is TGTGCCAGCAGACAGTCCTACGAGCAGTACTTC. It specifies CASRQSYEQYF.